The 30 T cell receptor beta chains below were found in one sample sequenced in a study of blood T cell repertoires in COVID-19. The table came from immunoSEQ multiplex PCR; TCRdb's copy has only in-frame clones and leaves some out. Among 150,000 to 200,000 clones listed, roughly 80% were seen once. The sample comprised peripheral blood. Receptor source: a man between 60 and 75 years old with active or convalescent COVID-19.

The CDR3 protein is CASSFNRPNSYNSPLHF. DNA for the CDR3: TGTGCCAGCAGCTTCAACAGGCCGAACTCCTATAATTCACCCCTCCACTTT. The V and J genes are TRBV7-9 and TRBJ1-6; a weak D match, TRBD1 (5 bases). Trimming took 3 bases from V and 0 from J, leaving 12 bases between them. Germline-derived CDR1 and CDR2 are SEHNR and FQNEAQ (reference sequence). This CDR3 is built from 17 residues.

This chain joins TRBV19 and TRBJ1-2; 7 bases fit TRBD1. Losses at the gene ends were 6 bases for V and 6 bases for J; bases not matched to a gene: 7. This CDR3 has 13 residues. From germline, CDR1 is LNHDA and CDR2 SQIVND (reference sequence). DNA of the CDR3: TGTGCCAGTAGACGGGACAGCTCCAATGGCTACACCTTC. This sequence encodes CASRRDSSNGYTF.

The J gene is TRBJ1-5, the V gene TRBV13, with unresolved D. Germline CDR1 reads PRHDT; CDR2 reads FYEKMQ (reference sequence). Trimming stripped 3 bases from V and 2 bases from J, with 8 bases between. The CDR3 is 14 amino acids. The CDR3 DNA sequence: TGTGCCAGCAGCTTCGGGGATCGCAATCAGCCCCAGCATTTT. Protein: CASSFGDRNQPQHF.

Concerning this clone: The sample holds other DNA sequences that translate to the same CDR3. The CDR3 is CASSLDSYNEQFF. DNA of the CDR3: TGTGCCAGCAGTTTAGACAGCTACAATGAGCAGTTCTTC. This chain connects TRBV28 to TRBJ2-1, with a tentative D call TRBD1 (5 bases). V was clipped by 2 bases and J by 3 bases, with 5 bases between them. The CDR3 loop spans 13 amino acids. Germline CDR1 MDHEN, CDR2 SYDVKM.

This clone occurred once. The rearrangement links TRBV9 to TRBJ2-5; D is possibly TRBD2 (5 bases). Germline CDR1 SGDLS, CDR2 YYNGEE. V was cut by 0 bases and J by 5 bases, with 14 bases left in between. The CDR3 totals 15 residues. CDR3 sequence (DNA): TGTGCCAGCAGCGTAGCCGTCGGAGGCCTCGAGACCCAGTACTTC. Protein: CASSVAVGGLETQYF. The variable domain in full, with the rest retrieved from reference TRBV9 and TRBJ2-5, is DSGVTQTPKHLITATGQRVTLRCSPRSGDLSVYWYQQSLDQGLQFLIQYYNGEERAKGNILERFSAQQFPDLHSELNLSSLELGDSALYFCASSVAVGGLETQYFGPGTRLLVL.

The J gene is TRBJ2-7, the V gene TRBV29-1; D may be TRBD1 (5 bases). Germline V gene data show CDR1 as SQVTM and CDR2 as ANQGSEA. CDR3 length: 13 amino acids. V lost 8 bases to trimming and J lost 3 bases, with 17 bases between them. CDR3 sequence reads: CSIRQGEVYEQYF. As DNA, the CDR3 is TGCAGCATCCGCCAGGGCGAGGTCTACGAGCAGTACTTC.

V is TRBV19 and J is TRBJ1-3; D remains ambiguous. V lost 0 bases and J lost 2, with 14 bases in between. This CDR3 is built from 17 residues. Germline values: CDR1 LNHDA, CDR2 SQIVND (reference sequence). CDR3 sequence: CASSIDRRSPTGNTIYF. The CDR3 DNA reads TGTGCCAGTAGTATAGATCGTCGGTCCCCGACTGGAAACACCATATATTTT.

The chain uses TRBV28 and TRBJ2-4; TRBD1 is a possible D gene (5 bases). Trimming stripped 2 bases from V and 7 bases from J, with 9 bases between. The germline V gene has CDR1 MDHEN and CDR2 SYDVKM. The length of the CDR3 is 13 residues. The CDR3 DNA is TGTGCCAGCAGTTTACAGGGCGGTAACATTCAGTACTTC. Amino acid sequence: CASSLQGGNIQYF.

The V gene is TRBV24-1, the J gene TRBJ1-5; TRBD1 might be the D (5 bases). This CDR3 spans 12 amino acids. Per the germline V gene, CDR1 is KGHDR and CDR2 is SFDVKD. Trimming shortened V by 2 bases and J by 9 bases, and 7 bases separated the two germline ends. The CDR3 sequence is CATSDSGRPQHF. DNA of the CDR3: TGTGCCACCAGTGATTCAGGGCGGCCCCAGCATTTT.

This clone was seen only a few times. The chain uses TRBV23-1 and TRBJ1-2; a possible D gene is TRBD1 (5 bases). TRBV23-1 has ORF status, its function being uncertain. CDR3 length: 14 residues. Trimming took 5 bases from V and 4 from J, leaving 14 bases between them. The CDR3, as DNA: TGCGCCAGCAGTGGACCGACGGGGGTCTATGGCTACACCTTC. Protein: CASSGPTGVYGYTF.

The chain couples TRBV9 to TRBJ2-7; tentative D call: TRBD2 (5 bases). The germline CDR1 and CDR2 sequences are SGDLS and YYNGEE. This CDR3 comprises 14 residues. The V end lost 0 bases, the J end lost 7 bases, and 14 bases lay between the germline ends. CDR3 in amino acids: CASSVGWGREEQYF. The CDR3 bases are TGTGCCAGCAGCGTAGGTTGGGGAAGGGAGGAGCAGTACTTC.

This chain links TRBV7-2 with TRBJ2-3; a possible D gene is TRBD2 (5 bases). CDR3 length: 15 amino acids. From germline, CDR1 is SGHTA and CDR2 FQGNSA. Trimming removed 5 bases from V and 2 bases from J, with 14 bases in between. CDR3 loop: CASSQRGRITDTQYF. Written as DNA, the CDR3 is TGTGCCAGCAGCCAGAGAGGGCGGATCACAGATACGCAGTATTTT.

The rearrangement links TRBV27 to TRBJ2-3; a possible D gene is TRBD1 (6 bases). The CDR3 has 15 amino acids. Trimming cost V 7 bases and J 2 bases, with 16 bases left between them. The V gene's germline CDR1 is MNHEY and CDR2 SMNVEV (reference sequence). The CDR3 DNA sequence: TGTGCCAGCACCGACAGGCGACCGGCCACAGATACGCAGTATTTT. Protein sequence: CASTDRRPATDTQYF.

The chain links TRBV3-1 (or the pseudogene TRBV3-2) to TRBJ1-6; 11 bases are a match to TRBD1. The CDR3 totals 14 residues. From germline, CDR1 is LGHDT and CDR2 YNNKEL (reference sequence). V lost 5 bases, J lost 9 bases, and 3 bases stayed unmatched. The CDR3 loop is CASSSDRGLSPLHF. The CDR3 DNA reads TGTGCCAGCAGCTCGGACAGGGGGCTTTCACCCCTCCACTTT.

The chain carries TRBV6-6 and TRBJ2-3; perhaps TRBD2 as D (5 bases). Germline V lookup: CDR1 MNHNY, CDR2 SVGAGI (reference sequence). V shed 2 bases and J shed 2 bases, with 8 bases lying between them. The CDR3 spans 14 residues. CDR3 in DNA: TGTGCCAGCAGTTACCCGGGATCCACAGATACGCAGTATTTT. It specifies CASSYPGSTDTQYF.

The chain links TRBV6-5 to TRBJ2-2; the match to TRBD1 covers 7 bases. J lost 5 bases, V lost 6 bases, and 3 bases had no gene match. CDR1 is MNHEY, CDR2 SVGAGI, per germline. CDR3 length: 13 residues. In DNA, the CDR3 is TGTGCCAGCAGCCTCAGGGGGACCGGGGAGCTGTTTTTT. Residues: CASSLRGTGELFF.

The rearrangement joins TRBV5-1 to TRBJ2-7; a possible D gene is TRBD2 (6 bases). The V end was cut by 2 bases, the J end by 0 bases, with 12 bases between. CDR1 is SGHRS, CDR2 YFSETQ, per germline. There are 15 residues in the CDR3. CDR3 in DNA: TGCGCCAGCAGCTTTTATAGCGGTCCCTCCTACGAGCAGTACTTC. Its translation is CASSFYSGPSYEQYF.

The chain carries TRBV5-4 and TRBJ2-1, with D unclear. Germline V gene sequence: CDR1 SGHNT, CDR2 YYREEE (reference sequence). The CDR3 contains 13 residues. Trimming removed 0 bases from V and 6 bases from J, with 7 bases in between. The CDR3 DNA reads as TGTGCCAGCAGCTTGGTGGCTAGCAATGAGCAGTTCTTC. Its translation is CASSLVASNEQFF.

About this clone itself: Different DNA sequences within this sample yield the same CDR3. V and J are TRBV5-1 and TRBJ2-5; 7 positions agree with TRBD2. V lost 4 bases to trimming and J lost 5 bases; unmatched junction nucleotides: 8. Germline loops: CDR1 SGHRS, CDR2 YFSETQ. The CDR3 covers 14 residues. CDR3 nucleotides: TGCGCCAGCAGCACCCCTGAGGGAGGGGAGACCCAGTACTTC. Amino acids: CASSTPEGGETQYF. The variable domain in full, completed from reference TRBV5-1 and TRBJ2-5, reads KAGVTQTPRYLIKTRGQQVTLSCSPISGHRSVSWYQQTPGQGLQFLFEYFSETQRNKGNFPGRFSGRQFSNSRSEMNVSTLELGDSALYLCASSTPEGGETQYFGPGTRLLVL.

A single count supports this clone. The gene calls are TRBV6-2 or TRBV6-3 and TRBJ2-5; 8 nucleotides line up with TRBD2. Per the germline V gene, CDR1 is MNHEY and CDR2 is SVGEGT. CDR3 length: 15 residues. Germline trimming cut 2 bases from V and 5 bases from J; bases unmatched to any gene: 7. CDR3 residues: CASSYAGGEGETQYF. As DNA, the CDR3 is TGTGCCAGCAGTTACGCGGGGGGCGAGGGGGAGACCCAGTACTTC.

The CDR3 nucleotides read TGTGCCAGCAGCGGACGGGCGGGGGCGGGCGAGCAGTACTTC. It yields the protein CASSGRAGAGEQYF. V gene TRBV27 combines with J gene TRBJ2-7, with D maybe TRBD2 (7 bases). This CDR3 has 14 amino acids. The V end lost 6 bases, the J end lost 6 bases, and 18 bases lay between the germline ends. The germline V gene encodes CDR1 MNHEY and CDR2 SMNVEV (reference sequence).

The gene calls are TRBV6-2 or TRBV6-3 and TRBJ2-5; 7 bases agree with TRBD2. In germline, CDR1 is MNHEY, CDR2 SVGEGT. Trimming at V came to 5 bases and at J to 0 bases, leaving 6 bases not matched to a gene. The CDR3 totals 15 residues. In DNA, the CDR3 is TGTGCCAGCAGTCCCAATAGCGGGTACCAAGAGACCCAGTACTTC. Residues: CASSPNSGYQETQYF.

The DNA of the CDR3 is TGCGCCAGCAGCTTGACCGGGAACCTAGCGGACAATGAGCAGTTCTTC. It codes for CASSLTGNLADNEQFF. The chain combines TRBV5-1 with TRBJ2-1; the match to TRBD2 covers 7 bases. The CDR3 runs to 16 residues. With V trimmed by 1 base and J by 5 bases, 9 bases remained unmatched. CDR1 is SGHRS and CDR2 is YFSETQ in the germline V gene. Filled out from reference TRBV5-1 and TRBJ2-1, the complete variable domain reads KAGVTQTPRYLIKTRGQQVTLSCSPISGHRSVSWYQQTPGQGLQFLFEYFSETQRNKGNFPGRFSGRQFSNSRSEMNVSTLELGDSALYLCASSLTGNLADNEQFFGPGTRLTVL.

The genes are TRBV18 and TRBJ2-7; 7 positions match TRBD2. This CDR3 has 14 amino acids. The germline CDR1 and CDR2 sequences are KGHSH and LQKENI. V gave up 4 bases and J gave up 4 bases; unmatched junction bases: 7. The CDR3 is CASSLYAGEYEQYF. The CDR3 coding sequence is TGTGCCAGCTCACTATACGCGGGGGAGTACGAGCAGTACTTC.

This chain connects TRBV9 to TRBJ2-1; D not certain. The V and J ends lost 4 bases and 0 bases respectively, with 11 bases between them. The CDR3 contains 15 residues. Germline V gene data show CDR1 as SGDLS and CDR2 as YYNGEE. CDR3 residues: CASSPLPSSYNEQFF. DNA of the CDR3: TGTGCCAGCAGCCCCCTCCCGAGCTCCTACAATGAGCAGTTCTTC. The entire variable domain, with the rest obtained from reference TRBV9 and TRBJ2-1, is as follows: DSGVTQTPKHLITATGQRVTLRCSPRSGDLSVYWYQQSLDQGLQFLIQYYNGEERAKGNILERFSAQQFPDLHSELNLSSLELGDSALYFCASSPLPSSYNEQFFGPGTRLTVL.

V gene TRBV21-1 combines with J gene TRBJ2-7; no DNA check was done on the table's D call, TRBD1. TRBV21-1 is a pseudogene segment. The CDR3 sequence is 14 residues long. CDR3 DNA sequence: TGTGCCAGCAGCAAGACAGCGACGACCTACGAGCAGTACTTC. Its translation is CASSKTATTYEQYF.

The table lists this clone with a few counts. The chain links TRBV30 to TRBJ1-6; 7 bases match TRBD1. The length of the CDR3 is 14 residues. The V gene's germline CDR1 is GTSNPN and CDR2 SVGIG (reference sequence). Unmatched junction bases numbered 7, after V lost 4 bases and J lost 7 bases. Here the CDR3 reads CAWTSGQENSPLHF. The CDR3 bases are TGTGCCTGGACGTCAGGACAGGAGAATTCACCCCTCCACTTT.

The rearrangement joins TRBV4-3 to TRBJ1-2; TRBD1 might be the D (5 bases). This CDR3 region has 17 residues. Germline CDR1 LGHNA, CDR2 YSLEER. Trimming shortened V by 0 bases and J by 3 bases, and 17 bases separated the two germline ends. The chain's CDR3 is CASSQDRVRQLDYGYTF. The CDR3 region has the DNA TGCGCCAGCAGCCAAGATCGAGTCAGACAGCTTGACTATGGCTACACCTTC.

This chain joins TRBV12-3 or TRBV12-4 and TRBJ1-5, with D perhaps TRBD1 (5 bases). Trimming shortened V by 8 bases and J by 3 bases, and 11 bases separated the two germline ends. CDR3 length: 13 amino acids. This chain's CDR3 is CASRGEYNQPQHF. For the CDR3, the DNA is TGTGCCAGCCGGGGGGAGTACAATCAGCCCCAGCATTTT.

The genes are TRBV11-2 and TRBJ1-1; D is possibly TRBD1 (5 bases). This CDR3 has 15 amino acids. Deletions cut 5 bases from V and 0 bases from J, with 13 bases between. From germline, CDR1 is SGHAT and CDR2 FQNNGV. The CDR3: CASSPMGGMNTEAFF. DNA for the CDR3: TGTGCCAGCAGCCCCATGGGGGGAATGAACACTGAAGCTTTCTTT.